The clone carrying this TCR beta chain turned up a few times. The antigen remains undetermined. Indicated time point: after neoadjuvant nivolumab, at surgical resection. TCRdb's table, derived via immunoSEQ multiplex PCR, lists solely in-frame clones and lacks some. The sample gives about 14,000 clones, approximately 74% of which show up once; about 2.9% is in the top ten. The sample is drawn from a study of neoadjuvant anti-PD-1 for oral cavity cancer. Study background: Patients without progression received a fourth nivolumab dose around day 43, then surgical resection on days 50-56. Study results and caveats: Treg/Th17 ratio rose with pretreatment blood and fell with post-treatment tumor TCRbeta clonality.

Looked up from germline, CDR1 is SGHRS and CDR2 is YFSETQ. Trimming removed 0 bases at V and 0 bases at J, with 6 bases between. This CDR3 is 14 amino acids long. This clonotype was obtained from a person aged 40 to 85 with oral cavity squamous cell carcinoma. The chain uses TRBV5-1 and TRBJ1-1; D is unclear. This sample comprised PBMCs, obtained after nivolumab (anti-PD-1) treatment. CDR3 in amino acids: CASSLVSVNTEAFF. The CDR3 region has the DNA TGCGCCAGCAGCTTGGTTTCAGTGAACACTGAAGCTTTCTTT.